This T cell receptor beta chain was sequenced in a study of blood T cell repertoires in COVID-19. Study at large: Italy, Spain and the United States were the sources of the convalescent and acute COVID-19 samples. PBMCs, B-cell-depleted T cells, or T cells provided the cDNA or gDNA that made up the material.

Seattle's cohort entered during active infection and was followed longitudinally. Authors' methods: Nucleated cell counts were estimated from reference gene primer amplification. Sequencing used immunoSEQ multiplex PCR; TCRdb keeps in-frame clones, though not all of them. The DNA was the basis for D and trimming; V, J and clone size are from that table. The sample has roughly 180,000 clones, 60% to 85% seen once. Per the germline V gene, CDR1 is LNHDA and CDR2 is SQIVND (reference sequence). This CDR3 contains 16 residues. Germline trimming cut 9 bases from V and 0 bases from J; bases unmatched to any gene: 13.

The specimen was peripheral blood. The receptor's source is a woman aged 55-75 years with COVID-19, enrolled during active disease. This chain connects TRBV19 to TRBJ1-1; 7 bases line up with TRBD1. Written as DNA, the CDR3 is TGTGCCAGCTCTAAGACAGGGCCCTTCATGAACACTGAAGCTTTCTTT. Amino acid sequence: CASSKTGPFMNTEAFF.